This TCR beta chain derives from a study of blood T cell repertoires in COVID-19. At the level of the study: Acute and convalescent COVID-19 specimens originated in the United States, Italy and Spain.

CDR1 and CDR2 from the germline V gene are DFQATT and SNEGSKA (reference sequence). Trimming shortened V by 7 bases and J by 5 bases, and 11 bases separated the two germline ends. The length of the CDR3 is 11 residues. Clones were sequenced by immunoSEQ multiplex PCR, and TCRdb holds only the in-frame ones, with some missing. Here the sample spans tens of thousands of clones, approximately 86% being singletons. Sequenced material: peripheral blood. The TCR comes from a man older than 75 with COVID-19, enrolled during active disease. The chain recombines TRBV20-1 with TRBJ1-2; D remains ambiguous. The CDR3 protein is CSVIVRYGYTF. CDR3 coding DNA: TGCAGTGTCATAGTTCGGTATGGCTACACCTTC.